This T cell receptor (beta chain) is from a study of T cells after yellow fever vaccination (dated by TCRdb to between 2017 and 2020). Regarding the research as a whole: The SMART-Seq v4 Ultra Low Input RNA kit was used to prepare libraries from fractions with low cell numbers. Two healthy male donors, one aged 18 to 29 and one aged 30 to 40 years, made up the cohort. To track T-cell clones before and after primary and booster YFV17D yellow fever vaccination, bulk TCR alpha and beta repertoires were sequenced longitudinally. Blood samples were taken at several timepoints before and after primary and secondary immunization, and bulk PBMC replicates and cell subsets were isolated.

With respect to this clonotype: There is no known antigen for this receptor. Base qualities are missing; no much larger clone stands one base away.

TCRdb names Illumina NovaSeq 6000 as the instrument used. TCR cDNA was synthesized by 5'RACE template switching, through which a universal primer site and unique molecular identifiers were introduced. Priming for cDNA synthesis came from both the TCR alpha and TCR beta constant segments. Library amplification used two PCR steps, and the second PCR step added sample barcodes and sequencing adapters. Sequencing of libraries was done on Illumina HiSeq 2500 (2x100 bp) or NovaSeq (2x150 bp). As for the original processing: MIGEC was used to demultiplex reads and collapse the reads into UMI consensus sequences, and MiXCR was used for V(D)J alignment. Vaccine-responding clonotypes were defined with edgeR using replicate PBMC samples, requiring FDR below 0.01 and a log2 fold change above 5 up to day 15. Each bulk clonotype was labeled CD4 or CD8 based on which sequenced repertoire, CD4 or CD8, contained the clonotype at higher abundance. TCRdb itself trimmed the public reads at Q25 with fastp, ran MiXCR and retained productive beta chains. Every entry covers one CDR3 protein and lists the most common genes and DNA from its rows. The V and J calls come from TCRdb's annotation, not from the publication. Recorded for this sample are 120,000 or so distinct CDR3 sequences; nearly 15% of them occurred a single time. The ten largest clonotypes hold about 40% of the sample.

The germline V gene (reference sequence) specifies LNHNV as CDR1 and YYDKDF as CDR2. The germline ends are 17 bases apart after V is trimmed by 3 bases and J by 8 bases. Measured from the cysteine to the phenylalanine, the CDR3 is 16 residues long. Left in the record is the CDR3 DNA by itself, 48 bases read in frame from the first base. What the research found in general, with its limitations: Because the study included only a couple of donors, the extent to which the findings can be generalized is limited. After the booster, most clones that had expanded after primary vaccination were detected again (roughly 95% of CD4 and 88% of CD8), suggesting broad maintenance of memory. A small share of clonotypes was detected in both CD4 and CD8 compartments, with the overlap likely arising from convergent recombination. The secondary T-cell response was found to be weaker but faster than the primary response, with a peak reached on day 5 rather than on day 15. Because abundant contaminating clonotypes from the bulk population could be contained in FACS-sorted repertoires, computational filtering was required.

The label giving this sample's treatment or condition can be read as: live attenuated yellow fever vaccine strain. A standard Ficoll-Paque protocol was used to isolate PBMCs from peripheral blood. Dynabeads CD4 and CD8 positive selection kits were used to isolate CD4 and CD8 T-cell fractions. TriZol was used to extract RNA from bulk PBMCs, from CD4 and CD8 fractions, and from dextramer-positive and dextramer-negative fractions. This TCR was recovered from a man aged 18 to 30 who received the YFV17D yellow fever vaccine. Source: CD8+ T cells sorted from PBMCs, taken 5 days after the yellow fever booster vaccination. This chain joins TRBV15 to TRBJ1-6; a tentative D call is TRBD1 (5 bases match). At the DNA level, the sequence is TGTGCCACCAGCAGGGGGAGAGAGGGACCCTATTCACCCCTCCACTTT. Its translation reads: CATSRGREGPYSPLHF.